The present TCR beta chain was sequenced within a study of graft-versus-host responses after intestinal transplantation (dated by TCRdb to the early 2020s). Some background on the complete study: Recipients received multivisceral, liver-intestinal, or isolated intestinal transplants. All recipients received anti-thymocyte globulin induction followed by maintenance tacrolimus and steroids for around three years. Bulk TCR-beta CDR3 sequencing was used to track graft-versus-host and host-versus-graft alloreactive T cell clones in the graft, circulation and bone marrow after intestinal transplantation. Alloreactive clones were identified by sequencing pre-transplant mixed lymphocyte reaction products and comparing these products with unstimulated pre-transplant donor and recipient T cells. The cohort enrolled 20 to 25 intestinal transplant recipients, one of whom was a retransplant, and 3 patients without pretransplant specimens were excluded. Donor T cell macrochimerism was defined as a peak of at least 4% donor T cells among recipient peripheral blood mononuclear cells. Instead of going to the commercial service, samples from three later patients were sequenced in-house on an Illumina MiSeq and processed with MiXCR.

Per the publication, the time point label means: cells obtained before transplantation from donor or recipient. CD3+CD4+ and CD3+CD8+ populations were FACS-sorted from unstimulated pre-transplant donor and recipient cells taken from spleen or lymph nodes. Beyond this particular receptor, the publication reports: Early after transplant, declines in HvG clones were associated with peak levels of circulating GvH clones. The conclusions were limited by the relatively low number and heterogeneity of the intestinal transplant patients. High GvH to HvG T cell clonal ratios were observed in the allografts of patients with donor T cell macrochimerism. GvH clones were detected in recipient bone marrow, and some appeared earlier in ileal mucosa or blood, consistent with an intestinal mucosal origin.

Library generation was performed with the immunoSEQ multiplex PCR assay. For most patients, genomic DNA was isolated using the Qiagen DNeasy Blood and Tissue Kit and was shipped frozen to Adaptive Biotechnologies for TCR sequencing. High-throughput TCR-beta CDR3 sequencing of genomic DNA from most patients was performed by Adaptive Biotechnologies. Regarding the original processing steps: TCR sequencing data for some 19 patients were retrieved from Adaptive's ImmunoSEQ software; three other patients were processed with MiXCR and VDJtools. To correct CD4 versus CD8 sorting errors, sequences present in both subsets at a frequency ratio below 5:1 were removed. CDR3 nucleotide sequences shared by donor and recipient were removed because the origin of these sequences could not be assigned. To count as alloreactive, a clone needed at least 2-fold expansion over unstimulated cells and a minimum CFSE-low frequency of 0.002% (template counts) or 0.001% (read counts). Clones detected in sequenced pre-transplant spleen, lymph node, or MLR CFSE-low populations of the donor or recipient were defined as mappable. Cumulative frequency of alloreactive clones was calculated as a percentage of all sequences weighted by copy number. The immuneACCESS repertoire file appears here via TCRdb, limited to in-frame rearrangements. These files lack a portion of the clones; in checked studies, under half of the deficit traces to unresolved V genes, and the cause of the others is not known. Clone size and V and J calls were adopted from that table, with D and trimming inferred from the DNA. The sample table holds around 110,000 clones, of which about 92% were seen once. The ten largest clones add up to approximately 1% of the sample.

Spanning cysteine to phenylalanine, the CDR3 consists of 16 amino acids. This entry keeps only the CDR3 DNA: 48 bases, framed from base 1. CDR1 SEHNR and CDR2 FQNEAQ were looked up in the germline V gene (reference sequence). V drops 5 bases and J drops 1 base, leaving 17 bases in between. Notes on this clone: Its antigen has not been determined. Per-base qualities were not stored, and no clone one base away is much larger.

The chain is encoded by TRBV7-9 joined to TRBJ1-1; no confident D gene assignment can be made. The material was unstimulated CD8+ T cells sorted from spleen or lymph node cells, obtained before transplant. The clonotype comes from a human donor who was the organ donor for an intestinal transplant. Read as DNA, the sequence is TGTGCCAGCAGCCAGAGCCCCCGTAGCCGGAACACTGAAGCTTTCTTT. Translated, it reads CASSQSPRSRNTEAFF.